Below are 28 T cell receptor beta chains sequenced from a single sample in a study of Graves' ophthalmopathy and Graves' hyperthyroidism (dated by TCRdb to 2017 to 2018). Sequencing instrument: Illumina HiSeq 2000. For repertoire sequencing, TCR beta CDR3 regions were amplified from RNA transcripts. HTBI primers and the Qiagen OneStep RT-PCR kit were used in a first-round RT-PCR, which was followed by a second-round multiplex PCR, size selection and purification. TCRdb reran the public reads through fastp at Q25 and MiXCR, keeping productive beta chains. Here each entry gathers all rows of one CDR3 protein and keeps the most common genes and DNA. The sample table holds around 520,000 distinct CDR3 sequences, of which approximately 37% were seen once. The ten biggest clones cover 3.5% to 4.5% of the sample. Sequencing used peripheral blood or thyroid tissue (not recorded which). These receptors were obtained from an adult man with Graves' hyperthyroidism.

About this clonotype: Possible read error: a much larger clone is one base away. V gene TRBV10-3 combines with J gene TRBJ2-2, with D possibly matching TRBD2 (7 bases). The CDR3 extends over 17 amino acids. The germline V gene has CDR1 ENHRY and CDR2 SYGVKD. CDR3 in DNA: TGTGCCATCAGTGAGTCTGCGGGGGCCCAGAACACCGGGGAGCTGGTTTTT. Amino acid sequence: CAISESAGAQNTGELVF.

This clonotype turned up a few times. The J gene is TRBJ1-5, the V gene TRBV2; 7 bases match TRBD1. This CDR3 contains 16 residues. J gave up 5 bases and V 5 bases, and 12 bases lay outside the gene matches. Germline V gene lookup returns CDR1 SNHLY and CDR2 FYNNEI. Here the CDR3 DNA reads TGTGCCAGCAGTCTGCGTCACAGGGGAGGGGATCAGCCCCAGCATTTT. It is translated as CASSLRHRGGDQPQHF.

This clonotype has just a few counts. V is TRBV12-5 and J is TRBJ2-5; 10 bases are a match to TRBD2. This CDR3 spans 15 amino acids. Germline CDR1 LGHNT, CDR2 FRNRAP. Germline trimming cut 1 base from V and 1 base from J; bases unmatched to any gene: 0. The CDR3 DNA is TGTGCTAGTGGTTTGGGACTAGCGGGCCAAGAGACCCAGTACTTC. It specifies CASGLGLAGQETQYF.

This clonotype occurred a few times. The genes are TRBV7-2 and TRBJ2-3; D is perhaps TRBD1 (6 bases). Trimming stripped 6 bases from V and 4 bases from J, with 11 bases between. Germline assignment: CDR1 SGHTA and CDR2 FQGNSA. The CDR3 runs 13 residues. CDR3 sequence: CASSVQGSDTQYF. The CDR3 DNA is TGTGCCAGCAGTGTACAGGGATCAGATACGCAGTATTTT.

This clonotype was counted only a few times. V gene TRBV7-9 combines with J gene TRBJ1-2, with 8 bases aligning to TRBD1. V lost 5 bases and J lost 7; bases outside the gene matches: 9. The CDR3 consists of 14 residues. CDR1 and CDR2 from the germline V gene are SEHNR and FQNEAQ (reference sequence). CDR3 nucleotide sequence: TGTGCCAGCAGCCCAGGGGGCCAGCGGGGTGGCTACACCTTC. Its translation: CASSPGGQRGGYTF.

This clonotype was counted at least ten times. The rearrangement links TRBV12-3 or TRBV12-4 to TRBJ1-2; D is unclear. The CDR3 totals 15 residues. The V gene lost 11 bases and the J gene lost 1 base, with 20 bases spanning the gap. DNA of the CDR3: TGTGCCTCCAGTTTAATCTTACAGAGTAACTATGGCTACACCTTC. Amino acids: CASSLILQSNYGYTF.

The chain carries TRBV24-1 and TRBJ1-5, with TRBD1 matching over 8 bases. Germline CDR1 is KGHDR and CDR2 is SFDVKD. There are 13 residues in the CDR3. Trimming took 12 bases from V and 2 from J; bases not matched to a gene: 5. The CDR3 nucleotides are TGTGCCGTGCAGGGACAGGGCAATCAGCCCCAGCATTTT. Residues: CAVQGQGNQPQHF.

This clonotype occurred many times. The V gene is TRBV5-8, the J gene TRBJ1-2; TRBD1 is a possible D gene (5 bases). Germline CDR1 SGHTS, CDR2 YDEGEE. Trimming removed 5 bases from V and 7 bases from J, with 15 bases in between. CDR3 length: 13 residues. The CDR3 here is CASSLTGGGGYTF. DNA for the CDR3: TGTGCCAGCAGTCTGACGGGGGGGGGTGGCTACACCTTC. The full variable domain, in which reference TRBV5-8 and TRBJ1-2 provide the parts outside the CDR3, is EAGVTQSPTHLIKTRGQQATLRCSPISGHTSVYWYQQALGLGLQFLLWYDEGEERNRGNFPPRFSGRQFPNYSSELNVNALELEDSALYLCASSLTGGGGYTFGSGTRLTVV.

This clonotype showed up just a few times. The CDR3 DNA reads TGTGCCAGCAGTTTTCCCGGAACAGGGGACACTGAAGCTTTCTTT. This sequence encodes CASSFPGTGDTEAFF. This chain joins TRBV12-3 or TRBV12-4 and TRBJ1-1, with 7 bases identical to TRBD1. The CDR3 runs to 15 residues. Trimming at V came to 3 bases and at J to 3 bases, leaving 7 bases not matched to a gene.

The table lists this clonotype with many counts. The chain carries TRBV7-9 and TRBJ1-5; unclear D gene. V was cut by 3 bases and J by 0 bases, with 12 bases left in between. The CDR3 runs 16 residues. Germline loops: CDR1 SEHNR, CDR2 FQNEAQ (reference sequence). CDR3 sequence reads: CASSLPKLPSNQPQHF. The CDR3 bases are TGTGCCAGCAGCTTGCCGAAGCTCCCTAGCAATCAGCCCCAGCATTTT.

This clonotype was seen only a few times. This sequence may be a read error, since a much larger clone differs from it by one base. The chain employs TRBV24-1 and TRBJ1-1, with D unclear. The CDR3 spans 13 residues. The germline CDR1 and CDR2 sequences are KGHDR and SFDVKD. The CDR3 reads CATSAAGTVEALF. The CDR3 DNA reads TGTGCCACCAGTGCCGCAGGCACTGTTGAAGCTCTCTTT.

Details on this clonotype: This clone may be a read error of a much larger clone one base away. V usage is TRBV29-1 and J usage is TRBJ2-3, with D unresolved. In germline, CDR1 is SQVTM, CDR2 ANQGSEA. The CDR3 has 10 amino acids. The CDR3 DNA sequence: TGCAGCGTTTCCACAGATGCGCAGTATTTT. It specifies CSVSTDAQYF.

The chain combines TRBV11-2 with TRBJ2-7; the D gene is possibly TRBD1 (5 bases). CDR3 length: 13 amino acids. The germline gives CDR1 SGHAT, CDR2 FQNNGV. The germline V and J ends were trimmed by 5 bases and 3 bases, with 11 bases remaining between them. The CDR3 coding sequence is TGTGCCAGCAGCCAAGCAGGGTACTACGAGCAGTACTTC. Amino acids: CASSQAGYYEQYF.

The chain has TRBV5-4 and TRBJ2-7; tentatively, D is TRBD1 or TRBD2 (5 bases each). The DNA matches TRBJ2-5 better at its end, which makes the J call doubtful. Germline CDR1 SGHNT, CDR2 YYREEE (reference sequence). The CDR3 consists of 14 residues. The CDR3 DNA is TGTGCCAGCGAACTAACTGGGACCCGAGAGACCCAGTACTTC. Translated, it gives CASELTGTRETQYF.

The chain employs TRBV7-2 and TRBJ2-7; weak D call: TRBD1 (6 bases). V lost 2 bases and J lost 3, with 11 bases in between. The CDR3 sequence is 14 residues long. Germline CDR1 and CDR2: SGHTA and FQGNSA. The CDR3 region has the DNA TGTGCCAGCAGCTTATCTTACAGGGACTACGAGCAGTACTTC. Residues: CASSLSYRDYEQYF.

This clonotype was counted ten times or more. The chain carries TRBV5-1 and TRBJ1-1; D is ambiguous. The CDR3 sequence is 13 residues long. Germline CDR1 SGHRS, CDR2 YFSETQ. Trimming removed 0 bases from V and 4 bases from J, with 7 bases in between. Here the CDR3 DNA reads TGCGCCAGCAGCTTGGCCGCCGGCACTGAAGCTTTCTTT. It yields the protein CASSLAAGTEAFF.

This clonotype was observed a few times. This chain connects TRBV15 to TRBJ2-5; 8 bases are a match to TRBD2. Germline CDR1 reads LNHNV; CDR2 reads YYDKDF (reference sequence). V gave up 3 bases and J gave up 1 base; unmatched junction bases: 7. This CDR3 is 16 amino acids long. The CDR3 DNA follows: TGTGCCACCAGCAGTAACCAACTAGCGGCCCAAGAGACCCAGTACTTC. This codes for CATSSNQLAAQETQYF.

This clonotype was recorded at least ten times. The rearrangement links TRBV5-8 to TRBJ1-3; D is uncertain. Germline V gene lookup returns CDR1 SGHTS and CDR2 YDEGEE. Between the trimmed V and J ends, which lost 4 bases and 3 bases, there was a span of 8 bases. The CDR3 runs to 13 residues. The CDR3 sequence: CASSPNRGNTIYF. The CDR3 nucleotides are TGTGCCAGCAGCCCTAACCGTGGAAACACCATATATTTT.

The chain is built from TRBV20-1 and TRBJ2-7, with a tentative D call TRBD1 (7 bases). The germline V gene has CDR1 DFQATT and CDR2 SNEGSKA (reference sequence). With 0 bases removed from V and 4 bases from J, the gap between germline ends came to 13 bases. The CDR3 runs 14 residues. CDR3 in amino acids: CSARDGQAGYEQYF. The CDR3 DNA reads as TGCAGTGCTAGAGACGGACAGGCGGGATACGAGCAGTACTTC.

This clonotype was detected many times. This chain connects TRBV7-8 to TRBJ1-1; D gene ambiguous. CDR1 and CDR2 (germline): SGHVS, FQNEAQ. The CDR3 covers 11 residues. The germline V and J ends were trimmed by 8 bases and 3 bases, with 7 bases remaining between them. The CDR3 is CASGVDTEAFF. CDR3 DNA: TGTGCCAGCGGGGTAGACACTGAAGCTTTCTTT.

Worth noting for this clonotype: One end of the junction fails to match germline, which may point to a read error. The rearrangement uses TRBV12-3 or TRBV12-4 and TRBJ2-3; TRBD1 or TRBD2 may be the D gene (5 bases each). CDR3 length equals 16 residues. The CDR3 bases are TGTGCCAGCAGCTTAGCGCCGGGACCCAGCACAGATACGCAGTATTTT. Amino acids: CASSLAPGPSTDTQYF.

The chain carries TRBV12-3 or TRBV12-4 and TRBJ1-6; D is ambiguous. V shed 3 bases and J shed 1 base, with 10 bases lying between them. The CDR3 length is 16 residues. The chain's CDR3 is CASSFEAGSYNSPLHF. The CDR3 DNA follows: TGTGCCAGCAGTTTCGAGGCGGGGTCCTATAATTCACCCCTCCACTTT.

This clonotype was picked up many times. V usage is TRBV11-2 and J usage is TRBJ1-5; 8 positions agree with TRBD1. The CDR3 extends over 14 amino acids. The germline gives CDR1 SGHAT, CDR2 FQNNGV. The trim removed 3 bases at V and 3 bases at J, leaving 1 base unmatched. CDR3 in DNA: TGTGCCAGCAGCTTGGACAGGGCCAATCAGCCCCAGCATTTT. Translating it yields CASSLDRANQPQHF.

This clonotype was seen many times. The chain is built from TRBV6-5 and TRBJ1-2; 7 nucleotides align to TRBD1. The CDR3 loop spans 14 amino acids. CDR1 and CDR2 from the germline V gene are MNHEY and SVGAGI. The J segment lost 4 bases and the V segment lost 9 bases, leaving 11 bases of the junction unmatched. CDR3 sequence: CASTLRGRGYGYTF. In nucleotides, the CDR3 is TGTGCCAGTACCCTCAGGGGGAGGGGCTATGGCTACACCTTC.

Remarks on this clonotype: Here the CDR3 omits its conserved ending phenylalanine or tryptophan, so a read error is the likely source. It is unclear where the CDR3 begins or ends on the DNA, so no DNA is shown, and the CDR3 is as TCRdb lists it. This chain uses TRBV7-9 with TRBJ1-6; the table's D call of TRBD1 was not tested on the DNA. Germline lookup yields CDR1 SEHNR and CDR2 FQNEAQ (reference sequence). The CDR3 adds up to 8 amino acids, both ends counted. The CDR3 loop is CASSLSRS.

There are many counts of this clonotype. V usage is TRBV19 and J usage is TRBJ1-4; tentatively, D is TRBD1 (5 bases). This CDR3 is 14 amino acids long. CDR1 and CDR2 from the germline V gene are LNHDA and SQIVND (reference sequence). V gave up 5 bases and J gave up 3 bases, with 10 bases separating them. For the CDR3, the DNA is TGTGCCAGTAGTCGGACAACCCCTAATGAAAAACTGTTTTTT. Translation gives CASSRTTPNEKLFF. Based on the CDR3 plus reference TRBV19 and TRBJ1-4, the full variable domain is DGGITQSPKYLFRKEGQNVTLSCEQNLNHDAMYWYRQDPGQGLRLIYYSQIVNDFQKGDIAEGYSVSREKKESFPLTVTSAQKNPTAFYLCASSRTTPNEKLFFGSGTQLSVL.

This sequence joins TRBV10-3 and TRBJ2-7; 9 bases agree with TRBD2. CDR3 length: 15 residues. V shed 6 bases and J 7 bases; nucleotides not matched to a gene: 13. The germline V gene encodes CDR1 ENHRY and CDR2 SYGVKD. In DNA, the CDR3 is TGTGCCATCAGCCTCTCAGCCCTAGGACTAGCGGAGCAGTACTTC. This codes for CAISLSALGLAEQYF.

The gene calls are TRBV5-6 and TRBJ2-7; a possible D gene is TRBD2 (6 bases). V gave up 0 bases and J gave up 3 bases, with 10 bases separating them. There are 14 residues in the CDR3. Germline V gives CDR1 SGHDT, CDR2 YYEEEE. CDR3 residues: CASSLDGTFYEQYF. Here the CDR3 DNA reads TGTGCCAGCAGCTTGGATGGGACTTTCTACGAGCAGTACTTC. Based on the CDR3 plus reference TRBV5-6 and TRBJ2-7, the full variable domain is DAGVTQSPTHLIKTRGQQVTLRCSPKSGHDTVSWYQQALGQGPQFIFQYYEEEERQRGNFPDRFSGHQFPNYSSELNVNALLLGDSALYLCASSLDGTFYEQYFGPGTRLTVT.